The entry that follows covers one TCR delta chain sequence. Its antigen remains unidentified. The likely explanation is a read error, given a far larger clone one base away. The same CDR3 can be traced to other DNA sequences in this sample. TCRdb reapplied CATT to the multiplex PCR reads. The sample contains about 57,000 delta-chain clones, roughly 1.8% of which appear only once. CDR3 length: 24 residues. Germline-derived CDR1 and CDR2 are TSWWSYY and QGS. The V and J ends lost 4 bases and 0 bases, in that order; junction bases with no gene match: 28. Flow sorting of PBMC yielded separate Vgamma9/Vdelta2+ and Vdelta2-negative gammadelta T cell populations for bulk repertoire analysis. The sample belongs to a study of γδ T cells in repeated Plasmodium falciparum infection. Study at large: Donors were malaria-exposed Malian children or age- and gender-matched Australian children. Sampling occurred at baseline, pre-infection for selected infections, and 21 days post-infection.

Points from the study as a whole: In Vdelta2-negative, largely Vdelta1+, gammadelta repertoires, repeated controlled infections appeared to drive clonal selection waves.

The TCR sequence derives from a pool of human donors (malaria-infected and uninfected, not separated). The chain carries TRDV1 and TRDJ1; 11 bases align to TRDD3. The J gene, left out of TCRdb, was set here by checking the DNA against germline. The sequenced material came from gamma-delta T cells from blood. This CDR3 reads CALGAFPANGGYGTRPRYTDKLIF. In nucleotides, the CDR3 is TGTGCTCTTGGGGCCTTCCCTGCGAATGGGGGATACGGGACAAGACCGCGGTACACCGATAAACTCATCTTT.